The 11 T cell receptor beta chains given below trace back to one sample, sequenced in a study of blood T cell repertoires in COVID-19. Clones were sequenced by immunoSEQ multiplex PCR, and TCRdb holds only the in-frame ones, with some missing. The table lists some 150,000 clones, 85% of them singletons. Sample: peripheral blood. The receptors were sampled from a woman aged 35 to 49 with active or convalescent COVID-19.

This clone came up a few times. This chain links TRBV29-1 with TRBJ1-4; D remains unclear. V lost 5 bases and J 0 bases, leaving 7 bases between the germline ends. CDR1 is SQVTM, CDR2 ANQGSEA, per germline. This CDR3 region has 13 residues. CDR3 nucleotide sequence: TGCAGCGTTATCCCCGCAACTAATGAAAAACTGTTTTTT. The encoded protein is CSVIPATNEKLFF.

The rearrangement joins TRBV10-3 to TRBJ2-3; 10 bases line up with TRBD2. This CDR3 is built from 14 residues. V gave up 6 bases and J gave up 3 bases; unmatched junction bases: 3. CDR1 and CDR2 (germline): ENHRY, SYGVKD. For the CDR3, the DNA is TGTGCCATCAGCCTAGCGGGAGATACAGATACGCAGTATTTT. It specifies CAISLAGDTDTQYF.

Details on this clone: Other DNA variants within this sample encode the same CDR3. The chain uses TRBV4-3 and TRBJ1-1; D not certain. Germline V gives CDR1 LGHNA, CDR2 YSLEER. Trimming removed 6 bases from V and 1 base from J, with 9 bases in between. The CDR3 length is 13 residues. CDR3 sequence reads: CASSQTQNTEAFF. The CDR3 coding sequence is TGCGCCAGCAGTCAGACTCAGAACACTGAAGCTTTCTTT.

The rearrangement links TRBV5-1 to TRBJ1-1; D gene uncertain. CDR3 length: 13 amino acids. Germline loops: CDR1 SGHRS, CDR2 YFSETQ. V gave up 4 bases and J gave up 5 bases, with 12 bases separating them. The DNA of the CDR3 is TGCGCCAGCAGCCGAGATGTAATGACTGAAGCTTTCTTT. This codes for CASSRDVMTEAFF. Drawing the rest from reference TRBV5-1 and TRBJ1-1, the complete variable domain is KAGVTQTPRYLIKTRGQQVTLSCSPISGHRSVSWYQQTPGQGLQFLFEYFSETQRNKGNFPGRFSGRQFSNSRSEMNVSTLELGDSALYLCASSRDVMTEAFFGQGTRLTVV.

The chain recombines TRBV2 with TRBJ1-1, with 8 bases lining up with TRBD1. V was pared by 8 bases and J by 0 bases, with 2 bases of the junction left unmatched. The CDR3 totals 13 residues. The germline V gene encodes CDR1 SNHLY and CDR2 FYNNEI. The CDR3 is CASDRGMNTEAFF. The CDR3 DNA reads as TGTGCCAGCGACAGGGGCATGAACACTGAAGCTTTCTTT.

This rearrangement joins TRBV4-1 to TRBJ2-1, with 7 positions matching TRBD2. Germline V lookup: CDR1 MGHRA, CDR2 YSYEKL. V dropped 0 bases and J dropped 6; count of bases not matched to a gene: 5. The CDR3 contains 15 residues. CDR3 protein: CASSQDGGRINEQFF. CDR3 in DNA: TGCGCCAGCAGCCAAGACGGCGGGAGAATCAATGAGCAGTTCTTC.

This rearrangement joins TRBV7-7 to TRBJ1-1, with a weak D call TRBD1 (5 bases). CDR1 SSHAT and CDR2 FNYEAQ come from the germline V gene (reference sequence). Trimming stripped 5 bases from V and 6 bases from J, with 13 bases between. CDR3 length: 13 residues. CDR3 sequence (DNA): TGTGCCAGCAGCCCGACCGAAGGGGCTGAAGCTTTCTTT. Translation: CASSPTEGAEAFF.

This chain links TRBV20-1 with TRBJ1-1; perhaps TRBD1 as D (5 bases). From germline, CDR1 is DFQATT and CDR2 SNEGSKA (reference sequence). Trimming pared 6 bases from V and 3 bases from J, leaving 11 bases between. The CDR3 is 12 amino acids. CDR3 in amino acids: CSASTGDTEAFF. As DNA, the CDR3 is TGCAGTGCCAGTACAGGAGACACTGAAGCTTTCTTT.

The chain uses TRBV5-5 and TRBJ1-4; D call uncertain. The V gene lost 4 bases and the J gene lost 7 bases, with 17 bases spanning the gap. The CDR3 loop spans 15 amino acids. The germline CDR1 and CDR2 sequences are SGHKS and YYEKEE (reference sequence). The CDR3 nucleotides are TGTGCCAGCAGCGGTCGAGGGCTCGGGCGTGAAAAACTGTTTTTT. As protein: CASSGRGLGREKLFF.

This clone was observed a handful of times. The genes are TRBV2 and TRBJ1-6; no reliable D call. This CDR3 region has 14 residues. V was pared by 6 bases and J by 10 bases, with 16 bases between. Germline V gene sequence: CDR1 SNHLY, CDR2 FYNNEI. CDR3 nucleotides: TGTGCCAGCAGCCCGACGAAGGGAGCCTCACCCCTCCACTTT. Translation: CASSPTKGASPLHF.

The chain is built from TRBV21-1 and TRBJ1-6; the D call in the table, TRBD1, was not verified against the DNA. TRBV21-1 is given as a pseudogene. The CDR3 sequence is 23 residues long. The CDR3 DNA follows: TGTGCCAGCAGCAAGTTCGAGATCGCATCGGGACAGGGGGCGGGCTCCTATAATTCACCCCTCCACTTT. It specifies CASSKFEIASGQGAGSYNSPLHF.